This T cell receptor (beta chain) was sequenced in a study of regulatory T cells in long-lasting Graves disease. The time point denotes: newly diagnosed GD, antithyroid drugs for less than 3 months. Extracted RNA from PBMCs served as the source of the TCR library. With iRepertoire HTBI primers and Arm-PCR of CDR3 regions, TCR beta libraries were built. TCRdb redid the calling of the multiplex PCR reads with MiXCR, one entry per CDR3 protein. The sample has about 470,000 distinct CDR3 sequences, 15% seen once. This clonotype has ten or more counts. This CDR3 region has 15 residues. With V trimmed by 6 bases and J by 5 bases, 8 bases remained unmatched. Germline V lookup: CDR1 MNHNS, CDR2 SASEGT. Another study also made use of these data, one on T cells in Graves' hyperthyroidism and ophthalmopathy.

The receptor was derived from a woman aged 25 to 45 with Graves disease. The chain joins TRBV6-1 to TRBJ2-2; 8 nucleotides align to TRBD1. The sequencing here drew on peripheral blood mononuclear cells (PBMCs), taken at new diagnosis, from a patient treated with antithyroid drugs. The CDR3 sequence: CASRSTRTGTGELFF. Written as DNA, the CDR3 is TGTGCCAGCAGGAGCACACGGACAGGGACCGGGGAGCTGTTTTTT.